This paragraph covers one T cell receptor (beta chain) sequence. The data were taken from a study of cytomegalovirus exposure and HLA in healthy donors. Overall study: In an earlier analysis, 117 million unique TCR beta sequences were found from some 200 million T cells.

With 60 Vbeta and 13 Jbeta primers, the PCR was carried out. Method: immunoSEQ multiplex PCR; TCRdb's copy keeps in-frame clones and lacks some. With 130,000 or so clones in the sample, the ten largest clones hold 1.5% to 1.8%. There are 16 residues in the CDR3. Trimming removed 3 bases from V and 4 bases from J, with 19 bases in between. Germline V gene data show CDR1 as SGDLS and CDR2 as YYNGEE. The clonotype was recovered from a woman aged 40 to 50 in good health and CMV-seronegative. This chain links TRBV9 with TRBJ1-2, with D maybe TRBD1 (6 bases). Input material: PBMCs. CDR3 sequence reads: CASSASGTTKFYGYTF. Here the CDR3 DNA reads TGTGCCAGCAGCGCCTCCGGGACAACGAAATTCTATGGCTACACCTTC.